The subject of this entry is one T cell receptor (beta chain). In the original analysis: Estimated nucleated cell counts came from reference gene primer amplification. Produced via immunoSEQ multiplex PCR; TCRdb's table is partial and in-frame only. V and J calls and clone size are those listed in that table; D and trimming were worked out from the DNA. The data hold about 270,000 clones, with around 81% observed a single time. The sample belongs to a study of blood T cell repertoires in COVID-19. This CDR3 is built from 16 residues. Trimming shortened V by 2 bases and J by 6 bases, and 19 bases separated the two germline ends. The germline V gene encodes CDR1 MNHNY and CDR2 SVGAGI (reference sequence).

This sequence originates from a woman aged 55-70 years with active or convalescent COVID-19. This sequence joins TRBV6-6 and TRBJ1-1, with TRBD1 as a possible D gene (5 bases). Sequencing was performed on peripheral blood. CDR3 nucleotides: TGTGCCAGCAGTTACCTTGGACCGGGGGAGAGCTCTGAAGCTTTCTTT. Translated: CASSYLGPGESSEAFF.